This T cell receptor (beta chain) was recorded in a study of tumor-infiltrating lymphocytes in primary liver carcinoma. Study conclusions and caveats: Tumors and blood were compared for top-250-clone fraction, and tumors had the significantly higher value (p = 0.039). Only about 7.5-24% of top clones showed up in all five tumor regions.

As regards this clonotype: Its antigen is unknown. The germline gene is not matched at one end of the junction; a read error may be the cause.

TCR beta cDNA came from about 500 ng total RNA, primed with a constant-region primer. Sequencing libraries for TCR beta derived from three nested multiplex PCR rounds that used slightly modified ARM-PCR. Both of the initial two PCR rounds ran for about 9 cycles and employed TRBV1-TRBV30 forward primers alongside a C-beta reverse primer. TCRdb analysed the multiplex PCR reads with MiXCR anew, one entry per CDR3 protein. The profile covers about 70,000 distinct CDR3 sequences, with about 72% appearing a single time and roughly 26% taken by the ten largest. Germline V gene lookup returns CDR1 SGHVS and CDR2 FQNEAQ. This CDR3 has 14 amino acids. From approximately 20-30 mg of unsorted bulk tissue, DNA and RNA were co-extracted together. Primary liver carcinoma in the patients was surgically resected. In every tumor sample, viable tumor cells made up over 85%.

The receptor's source is a man between 35 and 55 years old with primary liver carcinoma and hepatitis B virus infection. The specimen was liver tumor tissue from sampling region 4. The subset: tumor region T4, right-lateral pole. This rearrangement joins TRBV7-8 to TRBJ2-3; D is perhaps TRBD2 (6 bases). This chain's CDR3 is CASSLGLSTDTQYF. CDR3 DNA sequence: TGTGCAAGCAGCTTAGGACTAAGCACAGATACGCAGTATTTT.